This T cell receptor (beta chain) was identified during a study of T cell responses to AZD1222 COVID-19 vaccine. Study-level findings and limits: Of the AZD1222 recipients, only 5 or 6 were seropositive at baseline. Breadth and depth of Spike-specific TCRs rose after two AZD1222 doses. Vaccine-associated CD4 TCRs spanned spike, dominant at 160-218 and 743-854.

To note about this clone: Its antigen remains unknown.

The V end was cut by 0 bases, the J end by 3 bases, with 18 bases between. Germline CDR1 and CDR2: LGHNA and YNFKEQ. This CDR3 comprises 18 residues. The protocol was immunoSEQ multiplex PCR, while the TCRdb copy is restricted to in-frame clones and leaves out a portion. This table holds about 150,000 clones, 90% found once. Sequenced material: peripheral blood, taken on day 0 of AZD1222 vaccination. The V call is TRBV4-2, the J call TRBJ1-5, with D possibly matching TRBD1 (5 bases). This TCR was recovered from an adult in good health. The CDR3 spells CASSQDRSGGGHNQPQHF. The CDR3 nucleotides are TGTGCCAGCAGCCAAGATCGGTCGGGTGGGGGTCACAATCAGCCCCAGCATTTT.